Detailed here is one T cell receptor (beta chain). Here immunoSEQ multiplex PCR was the method, and the copy in TCRdb shows in-frame clones only, minus some. There are about 380,000 clones in the sample; approximately 87% occur only once, and roughly 1.4% lies in the top ten. Clinical history as reported by participants underpinned cohort assignment. Two consecutive negative NP/OP PCR tests, clearance, or resolved symptoms defined Cohort 3 recovery. Trimming cost V 1 base and J 7 bases, with 16 bases left between them. CDR1 and CDR2 from the germline V gene are SGHAT and FQNNGV. The CDR3 extends over 15 amino acids. The sample is drawn from a study of blood T cell repertoires in COVID-19. Study overall: The origin of the acute and convalescent COVID-19 samples was the United States, Italy and Spain. From T cells, B-cell-depleted T cells, or PBMCs came the material, which was cDNA or gDNA.

The sequenced sample consisted of PBMCs or T cells enriched from blood (not recorded which). The receptor's source is a man younger than 45 who had recovered from COVID-19. The chain employs TRBV11-2 and TRBJ2-5; D is possibly TRBD2 (6 bases). CDR3 protein: CASSLGTGGRWTQYF. The CDR3 region has the DNA TGTGCCAGCAGCTTAGGAACCGGGGGTAGGTGGACCCAGTACTTC.